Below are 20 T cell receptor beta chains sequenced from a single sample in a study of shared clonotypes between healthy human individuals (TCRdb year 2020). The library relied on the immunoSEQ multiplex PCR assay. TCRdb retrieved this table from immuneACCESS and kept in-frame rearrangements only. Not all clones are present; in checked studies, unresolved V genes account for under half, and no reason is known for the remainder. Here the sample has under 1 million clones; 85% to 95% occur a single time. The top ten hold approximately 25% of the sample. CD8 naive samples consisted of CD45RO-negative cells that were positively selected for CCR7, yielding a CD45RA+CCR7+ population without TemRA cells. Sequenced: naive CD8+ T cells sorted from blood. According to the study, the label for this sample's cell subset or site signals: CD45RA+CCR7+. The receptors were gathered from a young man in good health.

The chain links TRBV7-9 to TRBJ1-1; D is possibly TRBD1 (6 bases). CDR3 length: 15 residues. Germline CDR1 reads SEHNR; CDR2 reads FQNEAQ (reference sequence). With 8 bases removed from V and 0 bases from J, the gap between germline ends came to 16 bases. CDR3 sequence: CASLKEGGMNTEAFF. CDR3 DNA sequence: TGTGCCAGCCTAAAGGAGGGGGGGATGAACACTGAAGCTTTCTTT.

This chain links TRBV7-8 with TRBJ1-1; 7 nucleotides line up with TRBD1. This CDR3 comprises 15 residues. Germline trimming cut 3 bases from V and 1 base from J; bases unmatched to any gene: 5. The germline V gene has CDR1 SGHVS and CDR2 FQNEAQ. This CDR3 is CASSFTGVANTEAFF. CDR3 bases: TGTGCCAGCAGCTTCACAGGGGTGGCGAACACTGAAGCTTTCTTT.

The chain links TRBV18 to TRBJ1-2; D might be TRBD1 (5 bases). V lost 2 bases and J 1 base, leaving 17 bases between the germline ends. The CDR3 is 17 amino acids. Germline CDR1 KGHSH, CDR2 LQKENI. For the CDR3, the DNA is TGTGCCAGCTCACCATCGGGGGAGGGACTTCGTAACTATGGCTACACCTTC. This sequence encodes CASSPSGEGLRNYGYTF.

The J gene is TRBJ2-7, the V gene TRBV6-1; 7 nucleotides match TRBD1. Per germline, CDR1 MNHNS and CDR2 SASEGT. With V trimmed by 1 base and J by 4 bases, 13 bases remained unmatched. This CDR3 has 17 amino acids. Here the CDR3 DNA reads TGTGCCAGCAGTGAAGAGGCTCAGGTCAGGGGGAAATACGAGCAGTACTTC. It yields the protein CASSEEAQVRGKYEQYF.

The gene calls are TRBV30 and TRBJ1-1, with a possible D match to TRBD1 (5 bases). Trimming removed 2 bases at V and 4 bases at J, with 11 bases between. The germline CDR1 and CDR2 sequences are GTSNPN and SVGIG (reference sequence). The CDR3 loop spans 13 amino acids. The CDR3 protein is CAWSLGEGTEAFF. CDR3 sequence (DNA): TGTGCCTGGAGTCTAGGGGAGGGCACTGAAGCTTTCTTT.

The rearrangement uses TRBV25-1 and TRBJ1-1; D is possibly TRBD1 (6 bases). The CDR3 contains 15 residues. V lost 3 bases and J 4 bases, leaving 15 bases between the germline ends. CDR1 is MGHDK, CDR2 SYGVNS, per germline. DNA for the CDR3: TGTGCCAGCAGTGATCCCCGGGGGCATGGCACTGAAGCTTTCTTT. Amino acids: CASSDPRGHGTEAFF.

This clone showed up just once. CDR3 protein: CASSLSWVAGLGDEQFF. As DNA, the CDR3 is TGTGCCAGCAGTTTATCGTGGGTAGCGGGATTAGGCGATGAGCAGTTCTTC. The rearrangement uses TRBV28 and TRBJ2-1; TRBD2 matches at 8 bases. The V and J ends lost 1 base and 8 bases, in that order; junction bases with no gene match: 13. Looked up from germline, CDR1 is MDHEN and CDR2 is SYDVKM. The CDR3 extends over 17 amino acids.

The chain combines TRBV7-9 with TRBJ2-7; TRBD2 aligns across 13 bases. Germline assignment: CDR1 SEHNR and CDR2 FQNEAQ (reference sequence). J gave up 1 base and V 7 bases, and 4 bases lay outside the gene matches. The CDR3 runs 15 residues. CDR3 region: CASTRLAGGSYEQYF. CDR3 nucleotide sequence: TGTGCCAGCACCAGACTAGCGGGAGGTTCCTACGAGCAGTACTTC.

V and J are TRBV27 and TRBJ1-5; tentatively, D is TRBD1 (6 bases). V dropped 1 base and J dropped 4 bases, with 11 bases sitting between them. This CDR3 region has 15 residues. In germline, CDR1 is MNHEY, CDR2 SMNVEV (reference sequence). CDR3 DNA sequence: TGTGCCAGCAGTTTATTGGGGGCGAGTAATCAGCCCCAGCATTTT. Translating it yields CASSLLGASNQPQHF.

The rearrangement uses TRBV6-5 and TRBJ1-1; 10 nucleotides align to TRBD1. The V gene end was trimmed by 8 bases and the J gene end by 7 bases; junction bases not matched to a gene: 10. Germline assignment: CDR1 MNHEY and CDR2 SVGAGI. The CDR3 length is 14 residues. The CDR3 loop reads CASSPGQGLIEAFF. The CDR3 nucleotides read TGTGCCAGCTCTCCGGGACAGGGGTTAATTGAAGCTTTCTTT.

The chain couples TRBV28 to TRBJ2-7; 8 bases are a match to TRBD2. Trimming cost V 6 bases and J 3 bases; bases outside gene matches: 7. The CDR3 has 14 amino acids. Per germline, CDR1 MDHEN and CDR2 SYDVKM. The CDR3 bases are TGTGCCAGCAGGCCCGATACTAGCGGCTACGAGCAGTACTTC. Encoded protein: CASRPDTSGYEQYF.

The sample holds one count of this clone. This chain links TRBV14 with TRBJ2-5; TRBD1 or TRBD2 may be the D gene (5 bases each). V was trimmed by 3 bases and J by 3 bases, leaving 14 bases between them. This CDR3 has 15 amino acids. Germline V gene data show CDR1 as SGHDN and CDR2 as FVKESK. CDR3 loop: CASSQGRRIKETQYF. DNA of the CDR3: TGTGCCAGCAGCCAGGGACGACGGATTAAAGAGACCCAGTACTTC.

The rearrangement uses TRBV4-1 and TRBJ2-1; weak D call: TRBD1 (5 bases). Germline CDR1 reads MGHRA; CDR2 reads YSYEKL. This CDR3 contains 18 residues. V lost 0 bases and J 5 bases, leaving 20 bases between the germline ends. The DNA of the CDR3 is TGCGCCAGCAGCCAAGAGTTAGGGGCTAACTTATATAACAATGAGCAGTTCTTC. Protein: CASSQELGANLYNNEQFF.

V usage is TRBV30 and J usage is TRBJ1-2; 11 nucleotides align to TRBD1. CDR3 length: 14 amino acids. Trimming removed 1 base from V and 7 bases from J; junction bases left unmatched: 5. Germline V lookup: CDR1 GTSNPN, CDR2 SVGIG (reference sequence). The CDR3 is CAWSDGQGAVGYTF. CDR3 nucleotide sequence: TGTGCCTGGAGTGATGGACAGGGGGCTGTTGGCTACACCTTC.

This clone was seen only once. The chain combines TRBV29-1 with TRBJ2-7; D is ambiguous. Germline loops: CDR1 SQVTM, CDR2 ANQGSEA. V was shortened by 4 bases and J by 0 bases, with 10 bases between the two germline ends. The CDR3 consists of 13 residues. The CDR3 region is CSVGPPDSYEQYF. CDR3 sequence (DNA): TGCAGCGTTGGTCCCCCTGACTCCTACGAGCAGTACTTC.

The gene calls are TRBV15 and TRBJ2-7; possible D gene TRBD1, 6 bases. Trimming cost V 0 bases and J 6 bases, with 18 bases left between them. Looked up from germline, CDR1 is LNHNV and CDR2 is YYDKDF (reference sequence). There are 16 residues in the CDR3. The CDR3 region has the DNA TGTGCCACCAGCAGAGATCATACGGACAGTCCTAGCGAGCAGTACTTC. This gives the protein CATSRDHTDSPSEQYF.

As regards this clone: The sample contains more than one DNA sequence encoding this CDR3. This CDR3 is CAWSSGGNEQFF. For the CDR3, the DNA is TGTGCCTGGAGTTCGGGTGGGAATGAGCAGTTCTTC. The chain employs TRBV30 and TRBJ2-1; D is ambiguous. V lost 2 bases, J lost 7 bases, and 9 bases lay in between. The CDR3 sequence is 12 residues long. The germline gives CDR1 GTSNPN, CDR2 SVGIG (reference sequence). Supplemented by reference TRBV30 and TRBJ2-1, the full variable domain reads SQTIHQWPATLVQPVGSPLSLECTVEGTSNPNLYWYRQAAGRGLQLLFYSVGIGQISSEVPQNLSASRPQDRQFILSSKKLLLSDSGFYLCAWSSGGNEQFFGPGTRLTVL.

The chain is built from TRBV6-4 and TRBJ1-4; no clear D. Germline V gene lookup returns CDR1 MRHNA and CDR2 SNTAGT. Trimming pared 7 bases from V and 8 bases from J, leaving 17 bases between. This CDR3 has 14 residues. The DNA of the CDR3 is TGTGCCAGCATCTTTTTGGGTGTTGGAGAAAAACTGTTTTTT. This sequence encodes CASIFLGVGEKLFF.

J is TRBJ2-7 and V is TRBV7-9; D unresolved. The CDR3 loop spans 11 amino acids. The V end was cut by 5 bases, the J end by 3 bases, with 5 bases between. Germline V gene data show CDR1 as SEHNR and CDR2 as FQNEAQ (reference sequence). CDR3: CASSQDYEQYF. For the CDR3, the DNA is TGTGCCAGCAGCCAAGACTACGAGCAGTACTTC.

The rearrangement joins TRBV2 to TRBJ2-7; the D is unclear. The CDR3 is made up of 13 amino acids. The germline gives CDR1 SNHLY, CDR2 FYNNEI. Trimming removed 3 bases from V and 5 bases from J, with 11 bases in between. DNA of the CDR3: TGTGCCAGCAGTGAGGAACTCCCCCACGAGCAGTACTTC. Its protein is CASSEELPHEQYF. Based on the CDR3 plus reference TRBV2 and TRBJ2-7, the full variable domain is EPEVTQTPSHQVTQMGQEVILRCVPISNHLYFYWYRQILGQKVEFLVSFYNNEISEKSEIFDDQFSVERPDGSNFTLKIRSTKLEDSAMYFCASSEELPHEQYFGPGTRLTVT.